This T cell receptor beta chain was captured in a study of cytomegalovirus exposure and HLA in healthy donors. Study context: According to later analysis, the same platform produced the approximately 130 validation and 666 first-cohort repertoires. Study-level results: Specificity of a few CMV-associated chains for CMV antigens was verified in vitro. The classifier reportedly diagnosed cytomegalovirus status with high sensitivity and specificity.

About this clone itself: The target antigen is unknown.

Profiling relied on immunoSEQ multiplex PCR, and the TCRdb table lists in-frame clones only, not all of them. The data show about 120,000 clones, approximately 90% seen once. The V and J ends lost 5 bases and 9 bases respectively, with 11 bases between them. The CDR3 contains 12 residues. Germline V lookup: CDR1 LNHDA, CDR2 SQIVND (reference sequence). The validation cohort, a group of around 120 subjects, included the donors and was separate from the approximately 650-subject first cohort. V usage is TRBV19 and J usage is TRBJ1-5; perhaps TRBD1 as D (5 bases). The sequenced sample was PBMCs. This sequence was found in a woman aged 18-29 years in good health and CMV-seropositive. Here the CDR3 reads CASSATGGPQHF. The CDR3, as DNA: TGTGCCAGTAGTGCTACCGGGGGGCCCCAGCATTTT.